These T cell receptor beta chains were read from a single sample in a study of T cell clones after liver transplantation. Clones were read by immunoSEQ multiplex PCR, and TCRdb kept only the in-frame ones, dropping some. This table holds 75,000 to 95,000 clones, 84% found once. The sample in question was CD4+ T cells from blood, obtained roughly 48 months after liver transplant. These receptor sequences come from a human patient who received a liver transplant. Some of the T cells might come from the graft donor. CDR3s include the opening cysteine and the closing phenylalanine or tryptophan. The D gene is left open where the match is weak. The size field is filled for only some rows; it gives once, few, many or a size class.

d_gene | abundance | j_gene | v_gene | CDR3nt | CDR3aa
TRBD2 | NA | TRBJ2-5 | TRBV5-1 | TGCGCCAGCAGCTGGGTATCTCCGCGGGAGCTCGGGGAGACCCAGTACTTC | CASSWVSPRELGETQYF
NA | NA | TRBJ2-5 | TRBV6-6 | TGTGCCAGCAGGCCCCGAGGGAGTTGGGAGACCCAGTACTTC | CASRPRGSWETQYF
NA | NA | TRBJ1-6 | TRBV5-6 | TGTGCCAGCAGCTTGCAATCCTATAGGGGTTCACCCCTCCACTTT | CASSLQSYRGSPLHF
NA | NA | TRBJ1-2 | TRBV2 | TGTGCCAGCAACGAGGGACGGAATAACTATGGCTACACCTTC | CASNEGRNNYGYTF
TRBD1 | NA | TRBJ2-1 | TRBV6-5 | TGTGCCAGCAGGGACAGGGGAGGAGTAACTGAGCAGTTCTTC | CASRDRGGVTEQFF
NA | NA | TRBJ1-2 | TRBV6-6 | TGTGCCAGCAGTTCACGGATCTATGGCTACACCTTC | CASSSRIYGYTF
TRBD1 | once | TRBJ2-2 | TRBV5-1 | TGCGCCAGCAGCCAGAGACAGGGGTCGGTCACCGGGGAGCTGTTTTTT | CASSQRQGSVTGELFF
NA | once | TRBJ1-2 | TRBV9 | TGTGCCAGCAGCGTAGCCCAGGCCAGGAACTATGGCTACACCTTC | CASSVAQARNYGYTF
NA | NA | TRBJ2-5 | TRBV6-6 | TGTGCCAGCAGCCCAGCCGCCCGGGGAGAGACCCAGTACTTC | CASSPAARGETQYF
TRBD1 | few | TRBJ2-1 | TRBV5-1 | TGCGCCAGCACGCGGGTCGGGACAGGGGACTACAATGAGCAGTTCTTC | CASTRVGTGDYNEQFF
NA | NA | TRBJ2-7 | TRBV6-4 | TGTGCCAGACGGGACGGGAAATACGAGCAGTACTTC | CARRDGKYEQYF
NA | NA | TRBJ1-2 | TRBV30 | TGTGCCTGGAGTGCCGGGACAAACTATGGCTACACCTTC | CAWSAGTNYGYTF
NA | NA | TRBJ2-3 | TRBV27 | TGTGCCAGCAGAGGAGTGCCTAGCACAGATACGCAGTATTTT | CASRGVPSTDTQYF
NA | NA | TRBJ2-7 | TRBV5-5 | TGTGCCAGCAGCTTGGTGGTCCGGAGCTCCTACGAGCAGTACTTC | CASSLVVRSSYEQYF
TRBD2 | NA | TRBJ2-3 | TRBV5-4 | TGTGCCAGCAGCCCCTCGAGTAGCGGGAGAGTTCTGGGAGATACGCAGTATTTT | CASSPSSSGRVLGDTQYF
NA | NA | TRBJ2-2 | TRBV11-2 | TGTGCCAGCAGCTTCTGGCAATTTAACACCGGGGAGCTGTTTTTT | CASSFWQFNTGELFF
NA | NA | TRBJ2-5 | TRBV20-1 | TGCAGTGCTATACCCCAAGAGACCCAGTACTTC | CSAIPQETQYF
NA | NA | TRBJ2-7 | TRBV5-1 | TGCGCCAGCAGCTTGGCAACCAGGGACACCGAGTACTTC | CASSLATRDTEYF
NA | NA | TRBJ1-5 | TRBV27 | TGTGCCACCCTCCGATACCCCCTCAATCAGCCCCAGCATTTT | CATLRYPLNQPQHF
TRBD1 | NA | TRBJ2-5 | TRBV6-6 | TGTGCCAGCAGTTACTCCTGGGGACAGGGGGAGACCCAGTACTTC | CASSYSWGQGETQYF
TRBD1 | NA | TRBJ1-2 | TRBV28 | TGTGCCCTCAAAAGAACAGGGGCTGGCGGCTACACCTTC | CALKRTGAGGYTF
NA | NA | TRBJ2-5 | TRBV13 | TGTGCCAGCAGCTTCAGGGAAATGGAGACCCAGTACTTC | CASSFREMETQYF
TRBD2 | NA | TRBJ2-7 | TRBV7-3 | TGTGCCAGCAGCTTAACGAGCGGGGGCACCTACGAGCAGTACTTC | CASSLTSGGTYEQYF
TRBD2 | NA | TRBJ2-1 | TRBV27 | TGTGCCAGCAGTCCCTTGAGGCGGGAGGGGGGTATTGGGGATAATGAGCAGTTCTTC | CASSPLRREGGIGDNEQFF
TRBD1 | NA | TRBJ2-7 | TRBV18 | TGTGCCAGCTCACCAGGGACAGCAAGCTCCTACGAGCAGTACTTC | CASSPGTASSYEQYF
TRBD2 | NA | TRBJ2-3 | TRBV5-4 | TGTGCCAGCAAGGTAGCGGGGGGCACAGATACGCAGTATTTT | CASKVAGGTDTQYF
NA | NA | TRBJ2-7 | TRBV9 | TGTGCCAGCAGCCCCGGGACGGCGGTTTACGAGCAGTACTTC | CASSPGTAVYEQYF
NA | NA | TRBJ2-7 | TRBV7-2 | TGTGCCAGCAGCTTTGCCTACGAGCAGTACTTC | CASSFAYEQYF
NA | NA | TRBJ2-7 | TRBV6-1 | TGTGCCAGCAGTGAAGTAATCGGTCGGTACGAGCAGTACTTC | CASSEVIGRYEQYF
NA | NA | TRBJ1-2 | TRBV6-5 | TGTGCCAGCAGTTACCGCCAGGGAGGCTACACCTTC | CASSYRQGGYTF
NA | few | TRBJ2-7 | TRBV5-1 | TGCGCCAGCAGCTTGGCCCGGGACACGAAGATGTACTTC | CASSLARDTKMYF
TRBD1 | few | TRBJ1-4 | TRBV4-2 | TGTGCCAGCAGGCCGGGACAGGGTGGCGAAAAACTGTTTTTT | CASRPGQGGEKLFF
NA | few | TRBJ2-1 | TRBV9 | TGTGCCAGCAGCCCTACTGGGGGGTTTGAGCAGTTCTTC | CASSPTGGFEQFF
TRBD1 | NA | TRBJ1-2 | TRBV19 | TGTGCCAGTAGTAAGGACAGGGGGCAGGTCTATGGCTACACCTTC | CASSKDRGQVYGYTF
NA | NA | TRBJ2-3 | TRBV9 | TGTGCCAGCAGACGACAGGCTCACACAGATACGCAGTATTTT | CASRRQAHTDTQYF
NA | NA | TRBJ2-7 | TRBV28 | TGTGCCAGCCTGGGGGGCTGGGACGAGCAGTACTTC | CASLGGWDEQYF
TRBD2 | NA | TRBJ2-7 | TRBV7-6 | TGTGCCAGCAGCCAAGGGGAGGGCTACGAGCAGTACTTC | CASSQGEGYEQYF
NA | NA | TRBJ1-1 | TRBV6-1 | TGTGCCAGTAGGAAGAGCGCGGGGAACACTGAAGCTTTCTTT | CASRKSAGNTEAFF
NA | NA | TRBJ2-7 | TRBV30 | TGTGCCTGGAGTACTTTACGCGGGGCCTCCTACGAGCAGTACTTC | CAWSTLRGASYEQYF
NA | NA | TRBJ2-2 | TRBV18 | TGTGCCAGCTCACCGCCGGTCTTCCTAGCGCCCAGGGTGTTCACCGGGGAGCTGTTTTTT | CASSPPVFLAPRVFTGELFF
NA | NA | TRBJ2-3 | TRBV6-5 | TGTGCCAGCAGCAGCAGGGACCCGGCAACAGATACGCAGTATTTT | CASSSRDPATDTQYF
NA | once | TRBJ1-4 | TRBV19 | TGTGCCAGTAGTAGGGGTATTAGAGATGAAAAACTGTTTTTT | CASSRGIRDEKLFF
NA | NA | TRBJ2-7 | TRBV4-3 | TGCGCCAGCAGCCAAGGAGGTTCCCTCCACGAGCAGTACTTC | CASSQGGSLHEQYF
TRBD2 | NA | TRBJ2-2 | TRBV9 | TGTGCCAGCAGCAAGACTAGCGGTTCGAACACCGGGGAGCTGTTTTTT | CASSKTSGSNTGELFF
TRBD1 | few | TRBJ1-2 | TRBV18 | TGTGCCAGCTCCATACAGGGGGAGGATGGCTACACCTTC | CASSIQGEDGYTF
NA | NA | TRBJ2-5 | TRBV2 | TGTGCCAGCAGAGCCCCCGGGACGTCACAAGAGACCCAGTACTTC | CASRAPGTSQETQYF